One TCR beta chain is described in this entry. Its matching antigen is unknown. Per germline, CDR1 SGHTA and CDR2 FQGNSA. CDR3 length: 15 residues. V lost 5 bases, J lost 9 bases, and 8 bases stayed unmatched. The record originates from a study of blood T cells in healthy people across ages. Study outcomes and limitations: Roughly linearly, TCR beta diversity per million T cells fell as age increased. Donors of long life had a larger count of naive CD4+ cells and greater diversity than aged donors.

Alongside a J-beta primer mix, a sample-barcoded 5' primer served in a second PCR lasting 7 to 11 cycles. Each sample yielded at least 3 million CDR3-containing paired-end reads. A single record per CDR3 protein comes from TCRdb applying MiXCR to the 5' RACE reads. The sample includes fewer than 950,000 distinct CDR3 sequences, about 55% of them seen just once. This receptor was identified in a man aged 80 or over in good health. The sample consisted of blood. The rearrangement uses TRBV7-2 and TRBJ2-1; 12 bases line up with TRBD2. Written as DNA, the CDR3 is TGTGCCAGCAGCCCATTGACTAGCGGGGGTGCTGAGCAGTTCTTC. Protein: CASSPLTSGGAEQFF.